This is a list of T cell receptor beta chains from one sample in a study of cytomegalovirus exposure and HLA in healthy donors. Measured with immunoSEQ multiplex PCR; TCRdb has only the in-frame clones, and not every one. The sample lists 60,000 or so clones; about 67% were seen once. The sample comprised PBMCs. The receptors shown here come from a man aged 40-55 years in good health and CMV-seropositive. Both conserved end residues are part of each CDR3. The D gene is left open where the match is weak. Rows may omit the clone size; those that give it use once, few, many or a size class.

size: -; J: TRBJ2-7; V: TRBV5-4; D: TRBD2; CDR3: CASSFRGGYEQYF; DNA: TGTGCCAGCAGCTTTCGCGGGGGCTACGAGCAGTACTTC
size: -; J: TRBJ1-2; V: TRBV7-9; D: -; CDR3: CATQLGGSDYGYTF; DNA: TGTGCCACCCAGCTCGGGGGAAGTGACTATGGCTACACCTTC
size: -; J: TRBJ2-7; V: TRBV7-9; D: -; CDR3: CASSLTSPYEQYF; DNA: TGTGCCAGCAGCTTGACATCACCCTACGAGCAGTACTTC
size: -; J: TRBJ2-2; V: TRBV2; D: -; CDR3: CASRAGPGGELFF; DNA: TGTGCCAGCCGCGCAGGGCCGGGCGGGGAGCTGTTTTTT
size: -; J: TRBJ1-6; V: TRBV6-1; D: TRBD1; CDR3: CASYRGSYNSPLHF; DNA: TGTGCCAGTTACAGGGGGTCCTATAATTCACCCCTCCACTTT
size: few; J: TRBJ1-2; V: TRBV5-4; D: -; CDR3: CASSLQGVNGYTF; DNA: TGTGCCAGCAGCTTGCAGGGTGTCAATGGCTACACCTTC
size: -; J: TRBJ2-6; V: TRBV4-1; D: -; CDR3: CASSPQGSGANVLTF; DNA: TGCGCCAGCAGCCCACAGGGATCTGGGGCCAACGTCCTGACTTTC
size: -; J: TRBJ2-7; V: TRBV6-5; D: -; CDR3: CASSRGSLIDEQYF; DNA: TGTGCCAGCAGTCGAGGCAGCCTTATAGACGAGCAGTACTTC
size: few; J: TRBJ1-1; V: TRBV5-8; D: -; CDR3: CASSLGQRMNTEAFF; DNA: TGTGCCAGCAGCCTCGGACAGCGGATGAACACTGAAGCTTTCTTT
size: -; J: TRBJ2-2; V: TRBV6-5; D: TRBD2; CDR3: CASKWGLVNTGELFF; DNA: TGTGCCAGCAAATGGGGACTAGTTAACACCGGGGAGCTGTTTTTT
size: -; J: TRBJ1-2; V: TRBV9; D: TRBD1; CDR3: CASSPNDRVVGYTF; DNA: TGTGCCAGCAGCCCAAATGACAGGGTTGTTGGCTACACCTTC
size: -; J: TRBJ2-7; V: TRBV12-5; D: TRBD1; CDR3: CASGLRDSLSYEQYF; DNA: TGTGCTAGTGGTTTACGGGACAGCCTCTCCTACGAGCAGTACTTC
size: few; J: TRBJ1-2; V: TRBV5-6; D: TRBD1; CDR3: CASSPYTGGNYGYTF; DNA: TGTGCCAGCAGCCCTTATACAGGGGGAAACTATGGCTACACCTTC
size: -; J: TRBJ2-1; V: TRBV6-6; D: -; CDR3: CASSPVGEQFF; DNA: TGTGCCAGCAGTCCTGTCGGTGAGCAGTTCTTC
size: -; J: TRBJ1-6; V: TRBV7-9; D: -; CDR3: CASSLDADSPLHF; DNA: TGTGCCAGCAGCTTAGATGCGGATTCACCCCTCCACTTT
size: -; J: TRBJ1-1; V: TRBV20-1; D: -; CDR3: CSAQQGPEAFF; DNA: TGCAGTGCTCAGCAGGGTCCCGAAGCTTTCTTT
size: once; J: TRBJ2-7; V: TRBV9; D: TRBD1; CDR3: CASSVEGTGGYEQYF; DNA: TGTGCCAGCAGCGTAGAGGGCACAGGGGGGTACGAGCAGTACTTC
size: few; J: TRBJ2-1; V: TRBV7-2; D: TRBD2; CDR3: CASSLYSGLVVNEQFF; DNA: TGTGCCAGCAGCTTATACTCGGGACTAGTTGTTAATGAGCAGTTCTTC
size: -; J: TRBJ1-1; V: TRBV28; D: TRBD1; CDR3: CASSSPDRAEAFF; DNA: TGTGCCAGCAGTTCCCCAGACAGGGCGGAAGCTTTCTTT
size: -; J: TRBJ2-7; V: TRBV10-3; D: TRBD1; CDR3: CAISAGTGYEQYF; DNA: TGTGCCATCAGTGCCGGGACAGGATACGAGCAGTACTTC
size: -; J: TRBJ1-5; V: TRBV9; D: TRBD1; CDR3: CASSLGQGLNQPQHF; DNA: TGTGCCAGCAGCCTGGGACAGGGCCTCAATCAGCCCCAGCATTTT
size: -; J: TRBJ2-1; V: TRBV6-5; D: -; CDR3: CASSSSGQYNEQFF; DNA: TGTGCCAGCAGTTCTTCTGGACAGTACAATGAGCAGTTCTTC
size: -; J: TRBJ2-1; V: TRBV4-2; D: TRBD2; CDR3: CASSQDRAGPYNEQFF; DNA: TGTGCCAGCAGCCAAGATCGAGCGGGGCCCTACAATGAGCAGTTCTTC
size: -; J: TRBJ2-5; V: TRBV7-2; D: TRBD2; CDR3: CASSSWTRETQYF; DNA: TGTGCCAGCAGCTCCTGGACTAGAGAGACCCAGTACTTC
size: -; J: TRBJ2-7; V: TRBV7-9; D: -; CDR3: CASTMSQVSSYEQYF; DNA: TGTGCCAGCACAATGAGTCAGGTTAGCTCCTACGAGCAGTACTTC
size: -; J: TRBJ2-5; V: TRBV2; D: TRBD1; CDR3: CASSGPQGSQETQYF; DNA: TGTGCCAGCAGTGGTCCACAGGGGTCACAAGAGACCCAGTACTTC
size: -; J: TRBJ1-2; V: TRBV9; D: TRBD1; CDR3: CASSAPATADRGSLNYGYTF; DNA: TGTGCCAGCAGCGCCCCCGCCACCGCAGACAGGGGGAGCCTTAACTATGGCTACACCTTC
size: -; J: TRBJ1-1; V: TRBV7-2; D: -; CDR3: CASSSPGFVEAFF; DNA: TGTGCCAGCAGCTCACCGGGATTCGTTGAAGCTTTCTTT
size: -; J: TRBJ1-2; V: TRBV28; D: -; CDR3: CASYDPGGTNYGYTF; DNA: TGTGCCAGCTATGATCCTGGGGGCACTAACTATGGCTACACCTTC
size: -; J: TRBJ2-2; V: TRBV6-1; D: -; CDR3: CASSERIGENTGELFF; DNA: TGTGCCAGCAGTGAGAGGATCGGCGAAAACACCGGGGAGCTGTTTTTT
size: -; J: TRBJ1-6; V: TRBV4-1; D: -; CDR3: CASSQDPPGPLHF; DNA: TGCGCCAGCAGCCAAGATCCTCCAGGACCCCTCCACTTT
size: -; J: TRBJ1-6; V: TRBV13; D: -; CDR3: CASSLMEGNSPLHF; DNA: TGTGCCAGCAGCTTAATGGAGGGAAATTCACCCCTCCACTTT
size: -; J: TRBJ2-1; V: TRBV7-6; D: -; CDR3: CAIGTDSYNEQFF; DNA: TGTGCCATCGGGACTGACTCCTACAATGAGCAGTTCTTC
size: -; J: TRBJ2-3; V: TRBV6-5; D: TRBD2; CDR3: CASTSETSGDGAQYF; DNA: TGTGCCAGCACCTCAGAGACTAGCGGGGATGGAGCGCAGTATTTT
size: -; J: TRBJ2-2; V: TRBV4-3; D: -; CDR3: CASSRVRGNTGELFF; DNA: TGCGCCAGCAGCCGCGTCCGGGGGAACACCGGGGAGCTGTTTTTT
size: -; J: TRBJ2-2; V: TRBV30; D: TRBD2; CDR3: CAWSVLLRGGTGELFF; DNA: TGTGCCTGGAGTGTACTCTTGCGGGGGGGCACCGGGGAGCTGTTTTTT
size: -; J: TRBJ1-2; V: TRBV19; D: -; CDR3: CASKEDSFRALHGGYTF; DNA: TGTGCCAGTAAGGAGGATTCTTTTAGGGCTCTCCATGGGGGCTACACCTTC
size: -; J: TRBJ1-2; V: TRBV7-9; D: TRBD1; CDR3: CASSPGTTGGRYTF; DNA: TGTGCCAGCAGCCCAGGGACGACAGGGGGCCGCTACACCTTC
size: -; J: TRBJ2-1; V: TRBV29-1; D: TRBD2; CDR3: CSASGTSGGAYNEQFF; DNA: TGCAGCGCCTCGGGGACTAGCGGGGGGGCCTACAATGAGCAGTTCTTC
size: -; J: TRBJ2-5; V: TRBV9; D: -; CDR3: CASSSNTQGETQYF; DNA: TGTGCCAGCAGCTCCAACACCCAGGGGGAGACCCAGTACTTC
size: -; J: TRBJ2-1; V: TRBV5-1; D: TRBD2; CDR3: CASSLDVAGAAEQFF; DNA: TGCGCCAGCAGCTTGGACGTAGCGGGGGCTGCTGAGCAGTTCTTC
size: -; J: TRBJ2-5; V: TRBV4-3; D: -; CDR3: CASSQDRGETQYF; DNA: TGCGCCAGCAGCCAAGACAGAGGAGAGACCCAGTACTTC
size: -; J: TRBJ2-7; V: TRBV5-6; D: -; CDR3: CASSLGEGGYEQYF; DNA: TGTGCCAGCAGCTTAGGAGAGGGCGGCTACGAGCAGTACTTC
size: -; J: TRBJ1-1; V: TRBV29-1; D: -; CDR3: CSARGLSNTEAFF; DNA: TGCAGCGCTAGGGGACTTTCGAACACTGAAGCTTTCTTT